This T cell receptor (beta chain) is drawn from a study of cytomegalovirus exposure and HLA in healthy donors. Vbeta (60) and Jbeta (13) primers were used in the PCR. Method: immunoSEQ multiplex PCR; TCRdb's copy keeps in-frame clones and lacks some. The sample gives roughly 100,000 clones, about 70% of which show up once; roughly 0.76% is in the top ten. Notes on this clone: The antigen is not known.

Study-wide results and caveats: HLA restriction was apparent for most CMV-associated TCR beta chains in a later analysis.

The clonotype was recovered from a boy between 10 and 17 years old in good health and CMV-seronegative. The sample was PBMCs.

CDR3 nucleotides: TGTGCCAGCAGACCAATAGCGGGAGTAAAGTACGAGCAGTACTTC. Its translation is CASRPIAGVKYEQYF. The rearrangement joins TRBV28 to TRBJ2-7; TRBD2 matches 9 bases. Germline loops: CDR1 MDHEN, CDR2 SYDVKM. The CDR3 loop spans 15 amino acids. V dropped 6 bases and J dropped 4; count of bases not matched to a gene: 10.